The TCR beta chain under discussion was sequenced for a study of blood T cell repertoires in COVID-19. Authors' data handling: Reference gene primers were amplified, and this amplification served to estimate nucleated cell counts. Profiled with immunoSEQ multiplex PCR; TCRdb holds only in-frame clones, not every one. Clonal size and the V and J genes are those of that table, whereas D and trimming came from the DNA. The table lists fewer than 75,000 clones, around 84% of them singletons, with 5.5% to 8% in the top ten. Sequencing was carried out using peripheral blood. The TCR was taken from a man aged 50 to 59 with active COVID-19.

CDR3 coding DNA: TGTGCCAGCAGCTTAACAGGAGGAAACACCATATATTTT. It yields the protein CASSLTGGNTIYF. This chain joins TRBV11-2 and TRBJ1-3, with a possible D match to TRBD1 (5 bases). Trimming left V 2 bases short and J 4 bases short, with 6 bases between. Germline values: CDR1 SGHAT, CDR2 FQNNGV. The CDR3 consists of 13 residues.